The rows below give T cell receptor beta chains drawn from one sample of a study of naive and memory T cell subsets. MiXCR was run by TCRdb on the UMI-ligation and nested PCR reads, yielding one entry per CDR3 protein. The table includes 120,000 to 150,000 distinct CDR3 sequences, about a fifth detected once. The sample consisted of naive CD8+ T cells from blood. The receptors stem from a human donor in good health. Both conserved end residues are part of each CDR3. D genes are given only for firm matches. The size entry is marked missing in some rows and otherwise reads once, few, many or a size class.

clone_size	d_call	v_call	j_call	cdr3_aa	cdr3_nt
many	TRBD2	TRBV28	TRBJ2-7	CASNQTGTSARRCDEQYF	TGTGCCAGCAATCAAACAGGGACTAGCGCCCGGAGGTGCGACGAGCAGTACTTC
few	.	TRBV28	TRBJ2-3	CASSLYGGDTDTQYF	TGTGCCAGCAGTTTATATGGGGGAGACACAGATACGCAGTATTTT
.	.	TRBV28	TRBJ2-5	CASSNMVLETQYF	TGTGCCAGCAGTAACATGGTTCTAGAGACCCAGTACTTC
few	TRBD2	TRBV28	TRBJ2-1	CASSTTSGRLLEQFF	TGTGCCAGCAGTACGACTAGCGGGAGGCTGCTTGAGCAGTTCTTC
once	TRBD2	TRBV4-1	TRBJ2-3	CASSPRLAGVGTDTQYF	TGCGCCAGCAGCCCCCGGCTAGCGGGAGTAGGGACAGATACGCAGTATTTT
few	TRBD1	TRBV7-6	TRBJ1-5	CASSLGQGVNQPQHF	TGTGCCAGCAGCTTGGGACAGGGGGTCAATCAGCCCCAGCATTTT
few	.	TRBV30	TRBJ2-5	CAWQGEVLQETQYF	TGTGCCTGGCAAGGGGAAGTGTTACAAGAGACCCAGTACTTC
few	.	TRBV27	TRBJ2-5	CASSLWGEQETQYF	TGTGCCAGCAGTTTGTGGGGAGAGCAAGAGACCCAGTACTTC
.	.	TRBV29-1	TRBJ1-2	CSVDRHYGYTF	TGCAGCGTTGACAGACACTATGGCTACACCTTC
few	.	TRBV27	TRBJ2-3	CASSLYRDISTDTQYF	TGTGCCAGCAGTTTGTACAGGGATATTAGCACAGATACGCAGTATTTT
few	TRBD2	TRBV7-9	TRBJ2-1	CASSYRGSWYEQFF	TGTGCCAGCAGCTACCGCGGGAGCTGGTATGAGCAGTTCTTC
few	.	TRBV12-3/TRBV12-4	TRBJ2-1	CASSLGAGHSYNEQFF	TGTGCCAGCAGCCTGGGAGCGGGCCACTCCTACAATGAGCAGTTCTTC
.	.	TRBV30	TRBJ1-2	CAWRGWGGYGYTF	TGTGCCTGGAGGGGGTGGGGCGGCTATGGCTACACCTTC
few	.	TRBV7-9	TRBJ2-2	CASSFQLAPGELFF	TGTGCCAGCAGCTTTCAGCTAGCCCCCGGGGAGCTGTTTTTT
.	TRBD1	TRBV6-5	TRBJ1-4	CASSPLQGAGEKLFF	TGTGCCAGCAGTCCCTTACAGGGGGCGGGCGAAAAACTGTTTTTT
few	TRBD2	TRBV28	TRBJ2-1	CASSFPGLEYNEQFF	TGTGCCAGCAGTTTTCCGGGACTAGAATACAATGAGCAGTTCTTC
.	TRBD2	TRBV7-3	TRBJ2-1	CASSLKGLAGNEQFF	TGTGCCAGCAGCTTAAAGGGACTAGCGGGTAATGAGCAGTTCTTC
many	.	TRBV29-1	TRBJ2-7	CSASDSYEQYF	TGCAGCGCCTCGGACAGCTACGAGCAGTACTTC
.	.	TRBV20-1	TRBJ2-3	CSARPRGTDTQYF	TGCAGTGCTAGACCTCGGGGCACAGATACGCAGTATTTT
many	.	TRBV6-5	TRBJ2-3	CASSYGGPSYKGGTQYF	TGTGCCAGCAGTTACGGGGGGCCTTCCTATAAAGGAGGTACGCAGTATTTT
few	.	TRBV5-1	TRBJ1-1	CASSLGGVGEAFF	TGCGCCAGCAGCTTGGGAGGAGTTGGTGAAGCTTTCTTT
few	.	TRBV28	TRBJ2-7	CASSRGVEQYF	TGTGCCAGCAGCCGCGGGGTCGAGCAGTACTTC
few	.	TRBV19	TRBJ2-7	CASSFDGTREEQYF	TGTGCCAGTAGTTTTGACGGGACCCGCGAGGAGCAGTACTTC
few	.	TRBV4-1	TRBJ2-1	CASSLGTAGNEQFF	TGCGCCAGCAGCCTTGGGACTGCGGGCAATGAGCAGTTCTTC
.	.	TRBV7-9	TRBJ2-1	CASSPIMSSYNEQFF	TGTGCCAGCAGTCCGATCATGAGCTCCTACAATGAGCAGTTCTTC
.	.	TRBV9	TRBJ2-7	CASSGGATEQYF	TGTGCCAGCAGCGGCGGCGCGACAGAGCAGTACTTC
.	.	TRBV29-1	TRBJ1-1	CSVEYTEAFF	TGCAGCGTAGAATACACTGAAGCTTTCTTT
.	.	TRBV27	TRBJ2-7	CASSPDGSYEQYF	TGTGCCAGCAGTCCAGACGGGTCCTACGAGCAGTACTTC
few	TRBD1	TRBV12-5	TRBJ2-1	CASGFPASTGVNEQFF	TGTGCTAGTGGTTTCCCGGCGTCGACAGGGGTCAATGAGCAGTTCTTC
few	TRBD1	TRBV27	TRBJ1-1	CASRTGGTEAFF	TGTGCCAGCAGGACAGGGGGTACTGAAGCTTTCTTT
few	.	TRBV6-5	TRBJ2-3	CASSYEADRSTDTQYF	TGTGCCAGCAGTTACGAGGCGGACAGAAGCACAGATACGCAGTATTTT
.	TRBD2	TRBV10-2	TRBJ2-1	CASSGFGSGSSYNEQFF	TGCGCCAGCAGTGGGTTTGGTAGCGGGAGCTCCTACAATGAGCAGTTCTTC
few	TRBD1	TRBV6-2/TRBV6-3	TRBJ1-2	CASSRQGNYGYTF	TGTGCCAGCAGTCGACAGGGAAATTATGGCTACACCTTC
once	TRBD1	TRBV19	TRBJ2-5	CASTTGTGGAGTQYF	TGTGCCAGCACGACCGGGACAGGGGGCGCGGGGACCCAGTACTTC
few	TRBD2	TRBV20-1	TRBJ2-1	CSARISGSDHEQFF	TGCAGTGCTAGAATAAGCGGGAGTGACCATGAGCAGTTCTTC
.	.	TRBV28	TRBJ2-1	CASGTPYNEQFF	TGTGCCAGCGGGACACCTTACAATGAGCAGTTCTTC
many	TRBD2	TRBV29-1	TRBJ2-1	CSVFVAGPPYNEQFF	TGCAGCGTTTTTGTAGCGGGACCACCATACAATGAGCAGTTCTTC
many	.	TRBV12-3/TRBV12-4	TRBJ2-3	CASSSLGGRGDTQYF	TGTGCCAGCAGTTCTCTGGGGGGTCGGGGAGATACGCAGTATTTT
few	.	TRBV2	TRBJ2-5	CASSVPGILPQETQYF	TGTGCCAGCAGTGTCCCAGGGATTCTGCCACAAGAGACCCAGTACTTC
few	.	TRBV28	TRBJ1-4	CASSSDATNEKLFF	TGTGCCAGCAGCTCCGATGCAACTAATGAAAAACTGTTTTTT
.	TRBD2	TRBV28	TRBJ2-1	CASSFPSGSPSYNEQFF	TGTGCCAGCAGTTTTCCTAGCGGGAGTCCAAGTTACAATGAGCAGTTCTTC
few	.	TRBV3-1	TRBJ2-5	CASSRRETQYF	TGTGCCAGCAGCCGGAGAGAGACCCAGTACTTC
.	.	TRBV12-3/TRBV12-4	TRBJ2-1	CASSLAAWTSYNEQFF	TGTGCCAGCAGTTTGGCGGCTTGGACTTCCTACAATGAGCAGTTCTTC
.	TRBD2	TRBV7-2	TRBJ2-1	CASSSWGSGSVNEQFF	TGTGCCAGCAGCTCCTGGGGTAGCGGGAGTGTCAATGAGCAGTTCTTC
.	TRBD2	TRBV18	TRBJ2-1	CASSPGLADFYNEQFF	TGTGCCAGCTCTCCTGGACTAGCGGATTTCTACAATGAGCAGTTCTTC
few	.	TRBV6-5	TRBJ2-5	CAGGGPQETQYF	TGTGCCGGGGGGGGGCCCCAAGAGACCCAGTACTTC
.	TRBD2	TRBV27	TRBJ2-7	CASSLASGNYEQYF	TGTGCCAGCAGTTTAGCTAGCGGGAACTACGAGCAGTACTTC
few	.	TRBV9	TRBJ2-1	CASSVVGTGNNEQFF	TGTGCCAGCAGCGTAGTCGGGACTGGAAACAATGAGCAGTTCTTC
once	TRBD2	TRBV9	TRBJ2-2	CASSDRLAGPNTGELFF	TGTGCCAGCAGCGATAGACTAGCGGGCCCGAACACCGGGGAGCTGTTTTTT
.	TRBD1	TRBV7-2	TRBJ1-5	CASSPMTGAQPQHF	TGTGCCAGCAGCCCTATGACAGGGGCTCAGCCCCAGCATTTT
few	.	TRBV20-1	TRBJ1-6	CSAKGSAYPSSYNSPLHF	TGCAGTGCTAAAGGGTCGGCCTACCCGAGCTCCTATAATTCACCCCTCCACTTT
few	.	TRBV9	TRBJ2-5	CASSAPTGYQETQYF	TGTGCCAGCAGCGCCCCGACGGGGTACCAAGAGACCCAGTACTTC
many	.	TRBV5-5	TRBJ2-7	CASSLVAEQYF	TGTGCCAGCAGCTTGGTGGCCGAGCAGTACTTC
.	TRBD1	TRBV28	TRBJ2-7	CASSSQGAFDEQYF	TGTGCCAGCAGTTCCCAGGGGGCGTTTGACGAGCAGTACTTC
many	.	TRBV27	TRBJ1-5	CASSLVGSNQPQHF	TGTGCCAGCAGTTTAGTGGGAAGCAATCAGCCCCAGCATTTT
few	.	TRBV6-5	TRBJ1-6	CASSYSDGSPLHF	TGTGCCAGCAGTTACTCCGACGGCTCACCCCTCCACTTT
.	.	TRBV14	TRBJ2-1	CASSQEMFSNDEQFF	TGTGCCAGCAGCCAAGAGATGTTCAGTAACGATGAGCAGTTCTTC
few	.	TRBV30	TRBJ1-1	CAWSVLGNTEAFF	TGTGCCTGGAGTGTACTGGGGAACACTGAAGCTTTCTTT
.	TRBD2	TRBV4-3	TRBJ2-3	CASSQDSGTGTDTQYF	TGCGCCAGCAGCCAAGATAGCGGGACGGGCACAGATACGCAGTATTTT